One sample yielded the 24 T cell receptor beta chains listed below, sequenced in a study of response to subunit inactivated influenza vaccine. Via MiXCR, TCRdb re-called the RT-PCR reads, giving one row per CDR3 protein. The profile shows approximately 530,000 distinct CDR3 sequences, around 8% of them singletons. Material: PBMCs from blood, obtained less than 30 months after vaccination. These receptors all stem from a man between 50 and 75 years old who received an inactivated influenza vaccine.

This clonotype was counted many times. The V and J genes are TRBV4-1 and TRBJ2-3, with 10 bases that match TRBD2. Per the germline V gene, CDR1 is MGHRA and CDR2 is YSYEKL. V was pared by 0 bases and J by 4 bases, with 10 bases of the junction left unmatched. This CDR3 is 18 amino acids long. The CDR3 sequence is CASSQESSGGTRADTQYF. As DNA, the CDR3 is TGCGCCAGCAGCCAAGAGTCTAGCGGGGGCACCAGGGCAGATACGCAGTATTTT.

This clonotype was found a few times. Here the CDR3 reads CASSFQGASGYTF. The CDR3 DNA reads as TGTGCCAGCAGCTTTCAGGGGGCCAGTGGCTACACCTTC. This sequence joins TRBV7-9 and TRBJ1-2, with 8 bases identical to TRBD1. The CDR3 has 13 residues. Germline CDR1 reads SEHNR; CDR2 reads FQNEAQ (reference sequence). V shed 3 bases and J 7 bases; nucleotides not matched to a gene: 4.

This sequence joins TRBV20-1 and TRBJ2-3, with D possibly being TRBD1 or TRBD2 (5 bases each). V lost 5 bases to trimming and J lost 0 bases, with 18 bases between them. CDR3 length: 16 amino acids. Germline CDR1 DFQATT, CDR2 SNEGSKA (reference sequence). The CDR3 DNA is TGCAGTGCTCTCAGCCCGTGGGACGGTAGCACAGATACGCAGTATTTT. This codes for CSALSPWDGSTDTQYF.

This clonotype was counted many times. This CDR3 reads CASRIGPSSYNEQFF. In DNA, the CDR3 is TGCGCCAGCAGGATAGGACCGAGCTCCTACAATGAGCAGTTCTTC. This rearrangement joins TRBV5-1 to TRBJ2-1; D remains ambiguous. The CDR3 totals 15 residues. V was pared by 5 bases and J by 0 bases, with 12 bases between. Germline values: CDR1 SGHRS, CDR2 YFSETQ.

The CDR3 loop is CASSPGTSGGAGYEQYF. The CDR3 DNA is TGTGCCAGCTCACCCGGGACTAGCGGGGGGGCAGGCTACGAGCAGTACTTC. The chain recombines TRBV18 with TRBJ2-7; 16 bases align to TRBD2. The CDR3 consists of 17 residues. Trimming removed 3 bases from V and 3 bases from J; junction bases left unmatched: 5. Per the germline V gene, CDR1 is KGHSH and CDR2 is LQKENI.

This clonotype was observed at least ten times. The chain combines TRBV12-3 or TRBV12-4 with TRBJ1-4; the D is unclear. V dropped 6 bases and J dropped 5 bases, with 13 bases sitting between them. CDR3 length: 14 residues. Written as DNA, the CDR3 is TGTGCCAGCAGGCCTTCGCCGGGAAATGAAAAACTGTTTTTT. Translating gives CASRPSPGNEKLFF.

This clonotype was seen more than once but under ten times. This sequence joins TRBV7-9 and TRBJ2-7; D remains unclear. The CDR3 sequence is 13 residues long. CDR1 is SEHNR, CDR2 FQNEAQ, per germline (reference sequence). The V and J ends lost 1 base and 6 bases respectively, with 10 bases between them. The CDR3 nucleotides read TGTGCCAGCAGCTTAGACCCTGCTAGCGAGCAGTACTTC. This translates into CASSLDPASEQYF.

This clonotype has a handful of counts. The genes are TRBV7-2 and TRBJ1-2; no definite D call. CDR1 SGHTA and CDR2 FQGNSA come from the germline V gene. CDR3 length equals 12 residues. V lost 3 bases, J lost 7 bases, and 9 bases lay in between. The CDR3 DNA sequence: TGTGCCAGCAGCTTTTTGATCTCTGGCTACACCTTC. As protein: CASSFLISGYTF. Using reference TRBV7-2 and TRBJ1-2 for the parts outside the CDR3, the full variable domain is GAGVSQSPSNKVTEKGKDVELRCDPISGHTALYWYRQSLGQGLEFLIYFQGNSAPDKSGLPSDRFSAERTGGSVSTLTIQRTQQEDSAVYLCASSFLISGYTFGSGTRLTVV.

J is TRBJ2-6 and V is TRBV5-1, with D possibly TRBD2 on 6 matching bases. This CDR3 spans 19 amino acids. Trimming removed 4 bases from V and 0 bases from J, with 20 bases in between. In germline, CDR1 is SGHRS, CDR2 YFSETQ. The CDR3 reads CASSKPSWRVSSGANVLTF. Written as DNA, the CDR3 is TGCGCCAGCAGCAAACCCTCGTGGAGGGTTAGCTCTGGGGCCAACGTCCTGACTTTC. Supplemented by reference TRBV5-1 and TRBJ2-6, the full variable domain reads KAGVTQTPRYLIKTRGQQVTLSCSPISGHRSVSWYQQTPGQGLQFLFEYFSETQRNKGNFPGRFSGRQFSNSRSEMNVSTLELGDSALYLCASSKPSWRVSSGANVLTFGAGSRLTVL.

The CDR3 region is CASNLLGEGTEAFF. CDR3 DNA sequence: TGCGCCAGCAATCTACTGGGAGAAGGAACTGAAGCTTTCTTT. The chain carries TRBV5-1 and TRBJ1-1; D unresolved. The CDR3 totals 14 residues. Per germline, CDR1 SGHRS and CDR2 YFSETQ. V shed 6 bases and J shed 5 bases, with 17 bases lying between them.

This clonotype has just a few counts. The chain joins TRBV3-1 to TRBJ2-7; 14 positions match TRBD2. The CDR3 runs 15 residues. The germline V gene encodes CDR1 LGHDT and CDR2 YNNKEL (reference sequence). Trimming cost V 5 bases and J 4 bases; bases outside gene matches: 4. This chain's CDR3 is CASSGTSGSGYEQYF. Written as DNA, the CDR3 is TGTGCCAGCAGCGGGACTAGCGGGAGCGGTTACGAGCAGTACTTC.

The table lists this clonotype with a few counts. The chain uses TRBV5-1 and TRBJ2-1; D is undetermined. The CDR3 sequence is 14 residues long. Looked up from germline, CDR1 is SGHRS and CDR2 is YFSETQ. Between the trimmed V and J ends, which lost 0 bases and 10 bases, there was a span of 14 bases. CDR3 residues: CASSLEPRAREQFF. The CDR3 nucleotides read TGCGCCAGCAGCTTGGAGCCAAGGGCCAGGGAGCAGTTCTTC.

This clonotype has a count of ten or more. V is TRBV12-3 or TRBV12-4 and J is TRBJ2-7; TRBD1 matches 7 bases. The CDR3 has 14 amino acids. After removal of 6 bases from V and 0 bases from J, the junction contained 5 bases not matched to a gene. CDR3 protein: CASRGQLSSYEQYF. The CDR3 DNA follows: TGTGCCAGCAGGGGACAGCTCTCCTCCTACGAGCAGTACTTC.

In this sample, this clonotype turned up a few times. The chain couples TRBV4-2 to TRBJ1-2; unclear D gene. Between the trimmed V and J ends, which lost 1 base and 3 bases, there was a span of 6 bases. The CDR3 spans 13 residues. The germline V gene has CDR1 LGHNA and CDR2 YNFKEQ. The CDR3 protein is CASSQAADYGYTF. The CDR3 DNA reads TGTGCCAGCAGCCAAGCTGCAGACTATGGCTACACCTTC.

The chain employs TRBV4-3 and TRBJ1-1; 7 nucleotides line up with TRBD1. CDR1 is LGHNA, CDR2 YSLEER, per germline. The CDR3 is made up of 14 amino acids. Trimming cost V 0 bases and J 6 bases; bases outside gene matches: 4. The CDR3: CASSQERGRPEAFF. CDR3 coding DNA: TGCGCCAGCAGCCAAGAGAGGGGGCGCCCTGAAGCTTTCTTT.

A remark on this clonotype: With a much larger clone just one base away, this may be a read error. The chain uses TRBV28 and TRBJ2-3; unclear D gene. V lost 5 bases to trimming and J lost 2 bases, with 5 bases between them. The CDR3 contains 12 residues. CDR1 and CDR2 (germline): MDHEN, SYDVKM. CDR3: CASSINTDTQYF. CDR3 DNA: TGTGCCAGCAGTATAAACACAGATACGCAGTATTTT.

This clonotype showed up just a few times. The chain combines TRBV27 with TRBJ1-6; D not resolved. V lost 0 bases, J lost 0 bases, and 9 bases lay in between. Germline values: CDR1 MNHEY, CDR2 SMNVEV (reference sequence). The CDR3 has 17 amino acids. CDR3 in DNA: TGTGCCAGCAGTTTATCTCGGGGTACCTCCTATAATTCACCCCTCCACTTT. It translates to CASSLSRGTSYNSPLHF.

This clonotype was seen more than once but under ten times. The V call is TRBV18, the J call TRBJ2-3; 9 nucleotides line up with TRBD2. This CDR3 region has 15 residues. Trimming took 8 bases from V and 2 from J; bases not matched to a gene: 8. In germline, CDR1 is KGHSH, CDR2 LQKENI. The CDR3 nucleotides are TGTGCCAGCACCCCCGGGACTAGCCTCACAGATACGCAGTATTTT. Protein: CASTPGTSLTDTQYF. Together with reference TRBV18 and TRBJ2-3, the CDR3 gives the full variable domain: NAGVMQNPRHLVRRRGQEARLRCSPMKGHSHVYWYRQLPEEGLKFMVYLQKENIIDESGMPKERFSAEFPKEGPSILRIQQVVRGDSAAYFCASTPGTSLTDTQYFGPGTRLTVL.

This clonotype was counted at least ten times. The rearrangement links TRBV20-1 to TRBJ2-3; 7 nucleotides align to TRBD2. Germline CDR1 and CDR2: DFQATT and SNEGSKA (reference sequence). The junction had 4 bases not matched to a gene; V was cut back by 5 bases and J by 2 bases. This CDR3 comprises 13 residues. The CDR3 loop is CSALAGDTDTQYF. CDR3 coding DNA: TGCAGTGCTCTGGCGGGGGACACAGATACGCAGTATTTT.

In this sample, this clonotype turned up many times. The rearrangement joins TRBV6-1 to TRBJ1-5; maybe TRBD1 (5 bases). V lost 8 bases and J 5 bases, leaving 16 bases between the germline ends. The CDR3 has 14 residues. Germline CDR1 is MNHNS and CDR2 is SASEGT. The CDR3 sequence is CASRQPSDYQPQHF. CDR3 sequence (DNA): TGTGCCAGCCGACAGCCCAGTGACTATCAGCCCCAGCATTTT.

This clonotype was picked up many times. V usage is TRBV6-2 or TRBV6-3 and J usage is TRBJ1-2; no clear D. The CDR3 is 14 residues long. Trimming shortened V by 7 bases and J by 0 bases, and 12 bases separated the two germline ends. CDR1 and CDR2 from the germline V gene are MNHEY and SVGEGT. The chain's CDR3 is CASTAGASNYGYTF. The CDR3 bases are TGTGCCAGCACAGCGGGAGCATCTAACTATGGCTACACCTTC.

The J gene is TRBJ2-1, the V gene TRBV29-1, with TRBD2 matching over 10 bases. The germline V gene has CDR1 SQVTM and CDR2 ANQGSEA. V dropped 6 bases and J dropped 4; count of bases not matched to a gene: 6. The CDR3 has 14 residues. The CDR3 sequence: CSVRLAGRYNEQFF. CDR3 bases: TGCAGCGTGCGACTAGCGGGTCGATACAATGAGCAGTTCTTC.

The rearrangement joins TRBV10-3 to TRBJ2-1; TRBD2 is a possible D gene (7 bases). The germline V and J ends were trimmed by 4 bases and 6 bases, with 13 bases remaining between them. The CDR3 runs 14 residues. The germline V gene encodes CDR1 ENHRY and CDR2 SYGVKD. In DNA form, the CDR3 reads TGTGCCATCAGTGTGGGCGGGGGCACCAATGAGCAGTTCTTC. Protein sequence: CAISVGGGTNEQFF.

There are a few counts of this clonotype. This chain uses TRBV6-2 or TRBV6-3 with TRBJ1-2; TRBD1 matches 8 bases. CDR1 is MNHEY, CDR2 SVGEGT, per germline. This CDR3 comprises 15 residues. The J segment lost 4 bases and the V segment lost 7 bases, leaving 11 bases of the junction unmatched. In DNA, the CDR3 is TGTGCCAGCACCCCCGTCGGACAGGGAGTCTATGGCTACACCTTC. Translating gives CASTPVGQGVYGYTF.